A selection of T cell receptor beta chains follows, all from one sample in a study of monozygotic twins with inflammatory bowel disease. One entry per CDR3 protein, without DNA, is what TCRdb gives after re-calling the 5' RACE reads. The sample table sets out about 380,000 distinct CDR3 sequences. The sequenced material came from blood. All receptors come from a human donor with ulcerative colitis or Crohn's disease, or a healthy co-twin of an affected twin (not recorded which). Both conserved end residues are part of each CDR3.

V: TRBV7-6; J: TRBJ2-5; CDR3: CASSFTNQETQYF
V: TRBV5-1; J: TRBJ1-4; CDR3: CASSFGTDEKLFF
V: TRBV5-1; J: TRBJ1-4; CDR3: CASSRIQEAGNEKLFF
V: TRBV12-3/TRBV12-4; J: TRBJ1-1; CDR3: CASSLNRGHTEAFF
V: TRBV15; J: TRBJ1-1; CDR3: CATSKNTLNTEAFF
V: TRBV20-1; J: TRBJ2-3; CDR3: CSAPGGSTDTQYF
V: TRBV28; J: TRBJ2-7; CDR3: CASSLFGMSSYEQYF
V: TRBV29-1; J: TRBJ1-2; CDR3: CSVVPQGGNYGYTF
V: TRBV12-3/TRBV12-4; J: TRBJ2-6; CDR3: CASSLGTGLFSGANVLTF
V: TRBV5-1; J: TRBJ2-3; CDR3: CASSKGSGTDTQYF
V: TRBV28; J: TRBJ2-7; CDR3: CASSFPIHGQGFHEQYF
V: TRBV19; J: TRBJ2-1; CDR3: CASSMRDRVGGGPSYNEQFF
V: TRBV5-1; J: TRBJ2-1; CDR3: CASSLGQGGSEQFF
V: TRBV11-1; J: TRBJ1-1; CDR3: CASSEAFGTGIPFTEAFF
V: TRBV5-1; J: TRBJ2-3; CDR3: CASRYSDSSTDTQYF
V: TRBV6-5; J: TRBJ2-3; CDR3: CASSSPGADTQYF